This T cell receptor beta chain emerged from a study of CXCR3-negative and CXCR3-positive naive CD8 T cells. Study information: Total TRB output reached 150 million or so reads, about 1.5 +/- 0.3 million per library.

Study-level points and caveats: The study found more hydrophobic TRB CDR3s in CXCR3-positive naive cells than in CXCR3-negative naive cells. TRBV-TRBJ usage matched between naive CXCR3-negative and CXCR3-positive cells but not between memory cells. For the naive subsets, surface CD5 was similar, and TCR strength was inferred from TRB CDR3 properties. Comparably high diversity was seen in both naive subsets, and much lower diversity in memory CD8+ cells.

Researchers prepared the TRB cDNA libraries using 5' RACE with UMI labels. From its re-call of the 5' RACE reads, TCRdb lists each CDR3 protein once, without DNA. The record lists over 95,000 distinct CDR3 sequences, of which the ten most abundant hold 0.35% to 0.4%. CDR1 is SGHDN, CDR2 FVKESK, per germline. The length of the CDR3 is 19 residues. Comments on this clonotype: What it binds is unknown.

This chain uses TRBV14 with TRBJ2-3; the TRBD2 assignment by TCRdb is unverifiable without DNA. The source of this sequence is a human donor in good health. Some clones in this sample may be carry-over from other donors' samples. Specimen: naive CXCR3+ CD8+ T cells from blood. Subset of the sample: CD45RO-CCR7+CD27+CD95- naive CD8+ T cells expressing CXCR3 (TNR3+). CDR3 residues: CASSHHQGLAGFWGVTQYF.